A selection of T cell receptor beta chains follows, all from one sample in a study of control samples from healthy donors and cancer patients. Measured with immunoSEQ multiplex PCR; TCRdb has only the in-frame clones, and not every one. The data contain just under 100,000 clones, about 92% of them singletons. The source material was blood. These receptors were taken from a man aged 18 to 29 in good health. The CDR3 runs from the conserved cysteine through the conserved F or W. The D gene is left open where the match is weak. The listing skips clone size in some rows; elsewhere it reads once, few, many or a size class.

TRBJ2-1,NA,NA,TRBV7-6,CASTNGGDEYNEQFF,TGTGCCAGCACCAATGGGGGAGATGAATACAATGAGCAGTTCTTC
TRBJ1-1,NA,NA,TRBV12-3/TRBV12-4,CASSLEQGTEAFF,TGTGCCAGCAGTTTAGAACAGGGCACTGAAGCTTTCTTT
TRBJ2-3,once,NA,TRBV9,CASSPGNTDTQYF,TGTGCCAGCAGCCCCGGGAATACGGATACGCAGTATTTT
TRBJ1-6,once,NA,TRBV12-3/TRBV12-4,CASSFTGSPLHF,TGTGCCAGCAGTTTTACTGGTTCACCCCTCCACTTT
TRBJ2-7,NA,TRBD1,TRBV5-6,CASSLLDRGTDEQYF,TGTGCCAGCAGCTTATTGGACAGGGGGACGGACGAGCAGTACTTC
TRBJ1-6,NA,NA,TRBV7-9,CASSLFSLRGGTNSPLHF,TGTGCCAGCAGCTTATTTTCCCTCCGGGGCGGAACTAATTCACCCCTCCACTTT
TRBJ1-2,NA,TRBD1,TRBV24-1,CATSGQKERQGGNYGYTF,TGTGCCACCAGTGGCCAGAAAGAAAGACAGGGAGGAAACTATGGCTACACCTTC
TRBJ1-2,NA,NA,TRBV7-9,CASSLRVVDGYTF,TGTGCCAGCAGTCTTAGGGTAGTAGATGGCTACACCTTC
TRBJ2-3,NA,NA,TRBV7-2,CASSLKDTQYF,TGTGCCAGCAGCCTCAAGGATACGCAGTATTTT
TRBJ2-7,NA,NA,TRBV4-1,CASSQGTLSIGEQYF,TGCGCCAGCAGCCAGGGGACTCTTAGCATCGGCGAGCAGTACTTC
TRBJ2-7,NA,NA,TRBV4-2,CASSQVNTDAGAYEQYF,TGTGCCAGCAGCCAAGTTAACACCGACGCCGGCGCCTACGAGCAGTACTTC
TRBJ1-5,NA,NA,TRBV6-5,CASSPEGTQGQPQHF,TGTGCCAGCAGCCCCGAGGGGACCCAGGGGCAGCCCCAGCATTTT
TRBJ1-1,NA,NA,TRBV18,CASSPPGANTEAFF,TGTGCCAGCTCACCACCAGGGGCAAACACTGAAGCTTTCTTT
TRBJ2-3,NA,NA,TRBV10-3,CAISDFGLGPDTQYF,TGTGCCATCAGTGATTTCGGACTTGGGCCAGATACGCAGTATTTT
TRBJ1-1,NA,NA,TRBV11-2,CASSLSGVVEAFF,TGTGCCAGCAGCTTATCAGGGGTGGTTGAAGCTTTCTTT
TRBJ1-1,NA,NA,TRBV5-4,CASSLSMGEAFF,TGTGCCAGCAGCTTATCAATGGGAGAAGCTTTCTTT
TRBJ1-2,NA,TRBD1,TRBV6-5,CASQGTGLGSYTF,TGTGCCAGCCAAGGGACAGGGCTGGGGAGCTACACCTTC
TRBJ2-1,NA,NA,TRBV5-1,CASSHREKLSSSYNEQFF,TGCGCCAGCAGCCACCGGGAGAAATTAAGTAGCTCCTACAATGAGCAGTTCTTC
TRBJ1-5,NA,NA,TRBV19,CASSTHGFQHF,TGTGCCAGTAGCACACATGGGTTCCAGCATTTT
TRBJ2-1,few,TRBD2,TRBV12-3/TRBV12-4,CASSLGAGLAKFF,TGTGCCAGCAGTTTAGGCGCGGGACTAGCAAAGTTCTTC
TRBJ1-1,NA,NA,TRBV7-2,CASSLERGTEAFF,TGTGCCAGCAGCTTAGAGAGGGGCACTGAAGCTTTCTTT
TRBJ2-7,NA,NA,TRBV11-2,CASSLTGTALVEQYF,TGTGCCAGCAGCTTAACCGGGACGGCGCTCGTCGAGCAGTACTTC
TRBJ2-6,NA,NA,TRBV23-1,CASKNRDSGANVLTF,TGCGCCAGCAAAAACAGGGATAGTGGGGCCAACGTCCTGACTTTC
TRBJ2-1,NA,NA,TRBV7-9,CASSWGASGIRPYNEQFF,TGTGCCAGCAGCTGGGGGGCGAGCGGCATTCGTCCTTACAATGAGCAGTTCTTC
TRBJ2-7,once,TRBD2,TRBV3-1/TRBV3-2,CASSQVGGINEQYF,TGTGCCAGCAGCCAAGTGGGAGGGATCAACGAGCAGTACTTC
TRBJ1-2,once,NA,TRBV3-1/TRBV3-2,CASSPGEYGYTF,TGTGCCAGCAGCCCTGGGGAGTATGGCTACACCTTC
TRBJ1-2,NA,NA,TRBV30,CAWSPRGVGSGYTF,TGTGCCTGGAGTCCACGGGGTGTGGGTTCTGGCTACACCTTC
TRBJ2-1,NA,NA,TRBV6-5,CASSYSATGSWNEQFF,TGTGCCAGCAGTTACTCGGCGACGGGATCGTGGAATGAGCAGTTCTTC
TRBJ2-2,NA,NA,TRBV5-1,CASSVGQAGGTGELFF,TGCGCCAGCAGCGTAGGACAGGCCGGGGGCACCGGGGAGCTGTTTTTT
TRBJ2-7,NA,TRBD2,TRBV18,CASSPGLADPQYF,TGTGCCAGCTCACCGGGACTAGCGGACCCGCAGTACTTC
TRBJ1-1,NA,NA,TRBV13,CASSSGGRTEAFF,TGTGCCAGCAGCTCGGGTGGTAGGACTGAAGCTTTCTTT
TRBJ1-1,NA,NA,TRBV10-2,CASSLTSGGTEAFF,TGCGCCAGCAGCTTGACATCCGGCGGCACTGAAGCTTTCTTT
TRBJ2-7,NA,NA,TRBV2,CASRLTYEQYF,TGTGCCAGCCGCTTAACCTACGAGCAGTACTTC
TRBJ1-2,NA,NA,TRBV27,CASGDGGGRMYGYTF,TGTGCCAGCGGGGATGGGGGGGGACGGATGTACGGCTACACCTTC
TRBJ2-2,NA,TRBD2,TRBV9,CASSISGANTGELFF,TGTGCCAGCAGCATTAGCGGGGCGAACACCGGGGAGCTGTTTTTT
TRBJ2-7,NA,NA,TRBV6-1,CASSGRIRLDSYEQYF,TGTGCCAGCAGTGGACGGATCCGATTGGACTCCTACGAGCAGTACTTC
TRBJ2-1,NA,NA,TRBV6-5,CASRAFNEQFF,TGTGCCAGCAGGGCATTCAATGAGCAGTTCTTC
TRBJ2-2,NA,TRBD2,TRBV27,CASSPAGGPANTGELFF,TGTGCCAGCAGTCCAGCGGGAGGCCCCGCGAACACCGGGGAGCTGTTTTTT
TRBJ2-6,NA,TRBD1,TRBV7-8,CASSPRDRVTGANVLTF,TGTGCCAGCAGCCCCAGGGACAGGGTGACCGGGGCCAACGTCCTGACTTTC
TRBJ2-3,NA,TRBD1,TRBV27,CASSFYRGAADTQYF,TGTGCCAGCAGTTTCTACAGGGGAGCTGCAGATACGCAGTATTTT
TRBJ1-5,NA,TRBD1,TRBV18,CASSHTTGFGNQPQHF,TGTGCCAGCTCCCATACGACAGGGTTTGGCAATCAGCCCCAGCATTTT
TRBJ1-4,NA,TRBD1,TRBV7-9,CASSETGTGNEKLFF,TGTGCCAGCAGCGAAACCGGGACAGGGAATGAAAAACTGTTTTTT
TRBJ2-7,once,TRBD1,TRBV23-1,CASSQFRRTGGLRKYF,TGCGCCAGCAGTCAATTTCGCCGGACAGGGGGCTTACGAAAGTACTTC
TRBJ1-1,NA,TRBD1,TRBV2,CASSNQGAGTEAFF,TGTGCCAGCAGCAACCAGGGGGCTGGCACTGAAGCCTTCTTT
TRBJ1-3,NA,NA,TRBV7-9,CARSGGQGGNTIYF,TGTGCCAGAAGCGGGGGGCAGGGTGGAAACACCATATATTTT
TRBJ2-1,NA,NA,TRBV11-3,CASIEQDPYNEQFF,TGTGCCAGCATAGAGCAAGATCCTTACAATGAGCAGTTCTTC